The subject of this entry is one TCR beta chain. The antigen is unknown. CDR1 MGHDK and CDR2 SYGVNS come from the germline V gene. Unmatched junction bases numbered 7, after V lost 7 bases and J lost 8 bases. CDR3 length equals 14 residues. These data belong to a study of Ad26.COV2.S vaccination and SARS-CoV-2 variants. Study-level information: The donor belonged to the COV1001 Ad26.COV2.S trial arm. Each vaccinee took Ad26.COV2.S intramuscularly, once or twice 56 days apart. Study-wide results and caveats: An underestimation of total T cell responses may have resulted from the TCR breadth and depth analyses.

Treatment meaning: roughly 18 received Ad26.COV2.S at low or high dose, single or two shots; 5 received placebo; per-sample allocation not given. It was on day 63 after the first vaccine or placebo injection that samples were taken. Clones were sequenced by immunoSEQ multiplex PCR, and TCRdb holds only the in-frame ones, with some missing. The sample has some 480,000 clones, approximately 90% seen once; the top ten hold 10% to 15%. V usage is TRBV25-1 and J usage is TRBJ2-1; 11 bases fit TRBD2. The receptor comes from a person between 18 and 59 years old who received the Ad26.COV2.S COVID-19 vaccine or a placebo. The source material was peripheral blood, sampled in a trial of Ad26.COV2.S vaccine versus placebo. CDR3 region: CASITSGRGYEQFF. CDR3 in DNA: TGTGCCAGCATCACTAGCGGGAGAGGTTATGAGCAGTTCTTC.